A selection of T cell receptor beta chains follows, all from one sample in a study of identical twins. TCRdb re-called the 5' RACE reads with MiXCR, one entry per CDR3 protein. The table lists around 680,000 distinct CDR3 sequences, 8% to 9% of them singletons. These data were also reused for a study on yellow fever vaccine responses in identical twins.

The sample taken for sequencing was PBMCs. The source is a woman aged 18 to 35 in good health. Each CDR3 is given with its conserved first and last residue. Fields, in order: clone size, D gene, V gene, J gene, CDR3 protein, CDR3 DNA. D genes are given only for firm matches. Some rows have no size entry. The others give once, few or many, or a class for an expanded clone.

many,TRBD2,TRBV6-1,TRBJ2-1,CASSSSGPHYNEQFF,TGTGCCAGCAGCTCTAGCGGGCCCCACTACAATGAGCAGTTCTTC
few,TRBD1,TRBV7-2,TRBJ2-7,CASSLVVGTGLSEQYF,TGTGCCAGCAGCTTAGTAGTCGGGACAGGGTTGAGTGAGCAGTACTTC
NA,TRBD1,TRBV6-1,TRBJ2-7,CASSTRDRFYEQYF,TGTGCCAGCAGTACCCGGGACAGGTTCTACGAGCAGTACTTC
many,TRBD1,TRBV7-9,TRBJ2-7,CASSPRDRLYEQYF,TGTGCCAGCAGCCCCCGGGACAGACTGTACGAGCAGTACTTC
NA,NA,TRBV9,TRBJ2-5,CASSTLGWPEETQYF,TGTGCCAGCAGCACCCTCGGGTGGCCGGAAGAGACCCAGTACTTC
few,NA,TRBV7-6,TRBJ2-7,CASSEITGSPEQYF,TGTGCCAGCAGCGAAATAACAGGGTCCCCCGAGCAGTACTTC
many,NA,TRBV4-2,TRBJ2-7,CASSHAISGYEQYF,TGTGCCAGCAGCCATGCGATTTCAGGCTACGAGCAGTACTTC
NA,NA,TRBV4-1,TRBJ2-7,CASSQAPPGTYEQYF,TGCGCCAGCAGCCAAGCACCCCCGGGGACCTACGAGCAGTACTTC
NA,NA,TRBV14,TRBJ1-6,CASSQWDLGTNNSPLHF,TGTGCCAGCAGCCAATGGGACCTCGGGACAAATAATTCACCCCTCCACTTT
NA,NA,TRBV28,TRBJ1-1,CASSPWQGTMNTEAFF,TGTGCCAGCAGTCCGTGGCAGGGGACCATGAACACTGAAGCTTTCTTT
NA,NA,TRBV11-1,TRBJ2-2,CASSFLQGIGELFF,TGTGCCAGCAGCTTCCTCCAGGGAATCGGGGAGCTGTTTTTT
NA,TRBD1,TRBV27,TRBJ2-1,CASSLSITGGNEQFF,TGTGCCAGCAGTTTATCGATAACAGGGGGCAATGAGCAGTTCTTC
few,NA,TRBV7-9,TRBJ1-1,CASRRGENTEAFF,TGTGCCAGCAGGAGGGGGGAGAACACTGAAGCTTTCTTT
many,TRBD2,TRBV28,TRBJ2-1,CASSSLAGVTGEQFF,TGTGCCAGCAGTTCCCTAGCGGGAGTAACCGGTGAGCAGTTCTTC
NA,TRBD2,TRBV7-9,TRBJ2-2,CASSVPSGSGTGELFF,TGTGCCAGCAGCGTCCCTAGCGGGTCCGGCACCGGGGAGCTGTTTTTT
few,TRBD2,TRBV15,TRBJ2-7,CATSRAGSSYEQYF,TGTGCCACCAGCCGAGCGGGGAGCTCCTACGAGCAGTACTTC
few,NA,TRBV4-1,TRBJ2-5,CASSQVLSETQYF,TGCGCCAGCAGCCAAGTCCTAAGCGAGACCCAGTACTTC
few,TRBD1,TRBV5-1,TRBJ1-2,CASSSWDRAVGYTF,TGCGCCAGCAGCTCCTGGGACAGGGCTGTTGGCTACACCTTC
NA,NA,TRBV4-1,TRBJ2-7,CASSQGQESSYEQYF,TGCGCCAGCAGCCAAGGTCAGGAAAGCTCCTACGAGCAGTACTTC
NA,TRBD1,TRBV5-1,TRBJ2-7,CASSLDKPGQGADYEQYF,TGCGCCAGCAGCTTGGATAAACCGGGACAGGGGGCGGACTACGAGCAGTACTTC
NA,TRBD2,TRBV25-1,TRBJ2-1,CASSESPLAARSYNEQFF,TGTGCCAGCAGTGAATCCCCCCTAGCGGCCCGCTCCTACAATGAGCAGTTCTTC
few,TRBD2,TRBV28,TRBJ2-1,CASSPTLSGTSGRGVSGEQFF,TGTGCCAGCAGTCCAACTTTATCCGGGACTAGCGGGAGAGGGGTCAGCGGTGAGCAGTTCTTC
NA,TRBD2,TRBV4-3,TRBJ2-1,CASSQVGGSNEQFF,TGCGCCAGCAGCCAAGTGGGGGGGAGCAATGAGCAGTTCTTC
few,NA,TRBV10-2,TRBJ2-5,CASSEMAGRETQYF,TGCGCCAGCAGTGAGATGGCAGGGAGAGAGACCCAGTACTTC
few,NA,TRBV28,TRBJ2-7,CASSTNTYEQYF,TGTGCCAGTTCTACAAATACCTACGAGCAGTACTTC
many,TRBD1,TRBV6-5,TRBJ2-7,CASSMDRAEQYF,TGTGCCAGCAGTATGGACAGGGCCGAGCAGTACTTC
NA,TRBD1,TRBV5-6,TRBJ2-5,CASSLGDRGRFETQYF,TGTGCCAGCAGCTTGGGGGACAGGGGGCGGTTCGAGACCCAGTACTTC
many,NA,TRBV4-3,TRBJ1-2,CASSQDSTGPNYGYTF,TGCGCCAGCAGCCAGGACAGTACAGGGCCTAACTATGGCTACACCTTC